The rows below give T cell receptor beta chains drawn from one sample of a study of blood T cells in healthy people across ages. MiXCR was run by TCRdb on the 5' RACE reads, yielding one entry per CDR3 protein. This sample carries approximately 730,000 distinct CDR3 sequences, approximately 39% of them seen once, and the ten largest clones take 20% to 25%. Sequencing input: blood. These receptors all stem from a woman aged 55-70 years in good health. Both conserved end residues are part of each CDR3. Each record gives: J gene, V gene, CDR3 protein.

j_call: TRBJ2-3; v_call: TRBV20-1; cdr3_aa: CSAVFWTGVLDRYGTQYF
j_call: TRBJ1-2; v_call: TRBV6-2/TRBV6-3; cdr3_aa: CASSYWGQGYGYTF
j_call: TRBJ2-3; v_call: TRBV5-1; cdr3_aa: CASSLGSEDTQYF
j_call: TRBJ2-7; v_call: TRBV4-2; cdr3_aa: CASSLRSLGTSGGRGYEQYF
j_call: TRBJ1-5; v_call: TRBV29-1; cdr3_aa: CSGGNLNQPQHF
j_call: TRBJ2-1; v_call: TRBV7-9; cdr3_aa: CASSLRWEGRNEQFF
j_call: TRBJ1-6; v_call: TRBV3-1; cdr3_aa: CASSQVEAGGNSPLHF
j_call: TRBJ2-1; v_call: TRBV29-1; cdr3_aa: CSVDFTPNDEQFF
j_call: TRBJ2-3; v_call: TRBV21-1; cdr3_aa: CASSMTSGGECQTDTQYF
j_call: TRBJ2-1; v_call: TRBV28; cdr3_aa: CASKTQKAGDDEQFF
j_call: TRBJ1-4; v_call: TRBV12-3/TRBV12-4; cdr3_aa: CASSPQGAGEKLFF
j_call: TRBJ2-7; v_call: TRBV14; cdr3_aa: CASSGTGGHEQYF
j_call: TRBJ2-1; v_call: TRBV12-3/TRBV12-4; cdr3_aa: CASSFGGQFEDEQFF
j_call: TRBJ1-2; v_call: TRBV10-3; cdr3_aa: CAISDINYGYTF
j_call: TRBJ2-3; v_call: TRBV3-1; cdr3_aa: CASSRTSGSAARTDTQYF
j_call: -; v_call: TRBV12-3/TRBV12-4; cdr3_aa: CASSTHGTQYF
j_call: TRBJ2-5; v_call: TRBV4-2; cdr3_aa: CASSQEISGGLDQYF
j_call: TRBJ2-7; v_call: TRBV18; cdr3_aa: CASSLGTSTYEQYF
j_call: TRBJ2-5; v_call: TRBV4-3; cdr3_aa: CASSQATGGTYGQYF
j_call: TRBJ2-5; v_call: TRBV28; cdr3_aa: CASSLCGGVRDTHSETQYF
j_call: TRBJ2-3; v_call: TRBV9; cdr3_aa: CASSVGAAGTDTQYF
j_call: TRBJ2-3; v_call: TRBV20-1; cdr3_aa: CSAGGQGRGTDTQYF
j_call: TRBJ1-4; v_call: TRBV9; cdr3_aa: CASSVAGAPNEELFF
j_call: TRBJ2-3; v_call: TRBV6-5; cdr3_aa: CASSLDQRGLTDTQYF
j_call: TRBJ1-1; v_call: TRBV29-1; cdr3_aa: CSVESSAATEAFF
j_call: TRBJ2-1; v_call: TRBV5-1; cdr3_aa: CASGLGGTDLGNEQFF
j_call: TRBJ2-7; v_call: TRBV9; cdr3_aa: CASSVGGGRSSYEQYF
j_call: TRBJ2-7; v_call: TRBV28; cdr3_aa: CASTPMREGSYEQYF
j_call: TRBJ1-5; v_call: TRBV7-2; cdr3_aa: CASSGTGTASSNQPQHF
j_call: TRBJ1-5; v_call: TRBV20-1; cdr3_aa: CSAEQSSNQPQHF
j_call: TRBJ2-1; v_call: TRBV11-3; cdr3_aa: CASSLIGQGGVGEQFF
j_call: TRBJ1-5; v_call: TRBV12-3/TRBV12-4; cdr3_aa: CASSFPPGRNSNQPQHF
j_call: TRBJ2-1; v_call: TRBV29-1; cdr3_aa: CSAEWGYNEQFF
j_call: TRBJ2-3; v_call: TRBV3-1; cdr3_aa: CASSQDLGAVGTQYF
j_call: TRBJ2-2; v_call: TRBV2; cdr3_aa: CASLQGGTGELFF
j_call: TRBJ2-4; v_call: TRBV28; cdr3_aa: CAGTPRTGGSKNIQYF
j_call: TRBJ1-2; v_call: TRBV20-1; cdr3_aa: CSARGTAVGVLYGYTF
j_call: TRBJ1-2; v_call: TRBV2; cdr3_aa: CASRQESNYGYTF
j_call: TRBJ2-5; v_call: TRBV6-6; cdr3_aa: CASSTSGGAETQYF
j_call: TRBJ2-5; v_call: TRBV11-2; cdr3_aa: CASSFPGLRETQYF
j_call: TRBJ1-2; v_call: TRBV27; cdr3_aa: CASSLSGPGSTNYGYTF
j_call: TRBJ2-5; v_call: TRBV27; cdr3_aa: CASSPVGTSGSLTYGQYF
j_call: TRBJ2-5; v_call: TRBV20-1; cdr3_aa: CSAGEPGAYNEQYF
j_call: TRBJ1-2; v_call: TRBV9; cdr3_aa: CASNPGQPNYGYTF
j_call: TRBJ2-5; v_call: TRBV5-1; cdr3_aa: CASSGGLLHEQYF